This is a list of T cell receptor beta chains from one sample in a study of cytomegalovirus exposure and HLA in healthy donors. Clones were read by immunoSEQ multiplex PCR, and TCRdb kept only the in-frame ones, dropping some. The sample consists of about 170,000 clones, around 74% of them appearing once. The specimen sequenced was PBMCs. These TCRs come from a female donor in good health and CMV-seronegative. Both conserved end residues are part of each CDR3. D genes are given only for firm matches. A clone size is listed for some rows: how often the clone was seen (once, few, many), or a class if it is expanded.

NA	NA	TRBV7-2	TRBJ2-3	CASSLLLGSDTQYF	TGTGCCAGCAGCCTCCTTCTCGGGTCCGATACGCAGTATTTT
TRBD1	NA	TRBV6-5	TRBJ1-1	CASSSSRGRGTEAFF	TGTGCCAGCAGTTCATCGAGGGGGCGCGGAACTGAAGCTTTCTTT
NA	NA	TRBV7-6	TRBJ1-6	CASSLINRSNSPLHF	TGTGCCAGCAGCTTAATTAACAGATCTAATTCACCCCTCCACTTT
NA	NA	TRBV15	TRBJ1-1	CATSRMGLNTEAFF	TGTGCCACCAGCAGAATGGGCCTGAACACTGAAGCTTTCTTT
NA	NA	TRBV19	TRBJ2-3	CASSTRAASDTQYF	TGTGCCAGTAGTACGCGGGCAGCTTCAGATACGCAGTATTTT
TRBD2	NA	TRBV25-1	TRBJ2-1	CASSEGLAGGEQFF	TGTGCCAGCAGTGAAGGACTAGCGGGAGGCGAGCAGTTCTTC
NA	few	TRBV5-1	TRBJ1-4	CASNPQGQAEKLFF	TGCGCCAGCAACCCGCAGGGGCAGGCTGAAAAACTGTTTTTT
NA	NA	TRBV5-5	TRBJ2-7	CASSLRSRIPPYEQYF	TGTGCCAGCAGCTTAAGGTCTAGGATTCCTCCCTACGAGCAGTACTTC
TRBD2	NA	TRBV19	TRBJ2-3	CASSIGRLAGASDTQYF	TGTGCCAGTAGTATAGGTCGACTAGCGGGAGCGTCGGATACGCAGTATTTT
NA	NA	TRBV5-6	TRBJ2-7	CASSLRGAGIYEQYF	TGTGCCAGCAGCTTACGGGGGGCCGGTATCTACGAGCAGTACTTC
NA	NA	TRBV28	TRBJ1-4	CASRGGENEKLFF	TGTGCCAGCCGGGGGGGCGAGAATGAAAAACTGTTTTTT
TRBD1	NA	TRBV9	TRBJ1-2	CASSVGQGYGYTF	TGTGCCAGCAGCGTAGGACAGGGTTATGGCTACACCTTC
NA	once	TRBV7-3	TRBJ2-1	CASSLTWAGEQFF	TGTGCCAGCAGCTTAACGTGGGCGGGTGAGCAGTTCTTC
NA	NA	TRBV7-9	TRBJ1-1	CASTGNTEAFF	TGTGCCAGCACAGGGAACACTGAAGCTTTCTTT
TRBD2	NA	TRBV19	TRBJ2-1	CASSQRPGTSIDNEQFF	TGTGCCAGTAGCCAACGTCCCGGGACTAGCATAGACAATGAGCAGTTCTTC
TRBD2	NA	TRBV19	TRBJ2-1	CASKVLAGYNEQFF	TGTGCCAGTAAGGTCCTAGCGGGGTACAATGAGCAGTTCTTC
NA	NA	TRBV30	TRBJ2-2	CAWTTTGRGITGELFF	TGTGCCTGGACGACTACGGGCAGGGGAATCACCGGGGAGCTGTTTTTT
TRBD2	NA	TRBV19	TRBJ2-1	CASSFGWEGYNEQFF	TGTGCCAGTAGTTTTGGGTGGGAGGGTTACAATGAGCAGTTCTTC